This T cell receptor beta chain stems from a study of blood T cell repertoires in COVID-19. Study information: Samples of COVID-19 (acute and convalescent) were obtained from the United States, Italy and Spain. T cells, B-cell-depleted T cells, or PBMCs supplied cDNA or gDNA.

The CDR3 has 15 residues. The V end was cut by 2 bases, the J end by 4 bases, with 15 bases between. Germline loops: CDR1 MNHEY, CDR2 SVGAGI. Measured with immunoSEQ multiplex PCR; TCRdb has only the in-frame clones, and not every one. In the table there are roughly 200,000 clones, 88% of which are singletons. The genes are TRBV6-5 and TRBJ2-7; D is perhaps TRBD2 (5 bases). The receptor comes from a woman in her 30s with acute or convalescent COVID-19. Sample: peripheral blood. As DNA, the CDR3 is TGTGCCAGCAGTTACGACGGGGAGACCCATTACGAGCAGTACTTC. Translation: CASSYDGETHYEQYF.